This T cell receptor (beta chain) was retrieved from a study of shared clonotypes between healthy human individuals. The data were produced by immunoSEQ multiplex PCR, yet TCRdb's version contains in-frame clones alone and is incomplete. This table has more than 550,000 clones, 72% appearing once. This CDR3 is 18 amino acids long. The germline gives CDR1 KGHSH, CDR2 LQKENI. Trimming took off 8 bases at V and 4 bases at J, with 26 bases between the two ends. The source is a woman between 25 and 40 years old in good health. The specimen was memory CD4+ T cells sorted from blood. Regarding subset: CD45RA-negative fraction. The gene calls are TRBV18 and TRBJ2-2; possibly TRBD1 or TRBD2 for D (7 bases each). The CDR3 nucleotides read TGTGCCAGCGAGTCTGGGAGGGGGCCGGACCCGACCACCGGGGAGCTGTTTTTT. Translation: CASESGRGPDPTTGELFF.